This entry is about one T cell receptor beta chain. Its recognized antigen is unknown. No clone much larger than this one lies a single base away; base qualities are absent. Looking up the germline V gene (reference sequence) yields CDR1 GTSNPN and CDR2 SVGIG. The CDR3 sequence holds 11 residues, the cysteine and phenylalanine included. The CDR3 DNA has 33 bases and is translated from base 1. Relative to germline, V is missing 8 bases and J is missing 4 bases, with 0 bases of the junction outside any gene match. The cohort comprised fewer than 750 healthy bone marrow donors. Cohort members were all nominally healthy when sampled, although unrecorded immune exposures were likely present. The donor tested CMV seropositive, placing the donor among the 250 to 300 seropositive members of the cohort. Every donor gave a peripheral blood sample, and the peripheral blood mononuclear cells from that sample were used for TCR beta sequencing. Genomic DNA extraction from the blood cell samples was performed with the Qiagen DNeasy Blood Extraction Kit.

The sample originates from a study of cytomegalovirus exposure and HLA in healthy donors (dated by TCRdb to between 2016 and 2019). Some background on the complete study: An earlier analysis of 587 of the donors reported approximately 280 Gb of sequence data and 95 million to 120 million unique TCR beta sequences obtained from approximately 180 million T cells. About 300 gigabases of sequencing data and around 90 million unique TCR sequences made up an early release that covered approximately 700 HLA-typed donors. Of the roughly 410 genotyped donors, 75% to 85% were placed in the genetic ancestry cluster associated with self-reported Caucasian donors. The study aimed to test whether signatures of past pathogen exposure could be identified by cataloging public T cell receptors. Using immunosequencing, the study profiled T cell repertoires from about 650 subjects and related those repertoires to cytomegalovirus serostatus. In addition to the first cohort of approximately 670 subjects, a separate validation cohort of 120 different subjects was used. The study combined high-throughput TCR immunosequencing, statistical association of individual TCRs with disease status, and machine learning to predict cytomegalovirus infection status. A later analysis re-examined previously published TCR beta repertoires from just over 650 donors and added high-resolution HLA genotyping to investigate patterns of TCR occurrence. Rather than using new phenotypic data, the later analysis identified candidate immune exposures from TCR beta sequences and from how often those sequences occurred across donors. In an earlier analysis of 550 to 700 of the donors, high-throughput TCR beta sequencing was used to judge whether each TCR beta V gene segment behaved as functional or pseudogenic. Alongside the repertoire data, information on donor age, sex, ethnicity and CMV serostatus was compiled. Genome-wide SNP genotypes for about 65% of the 666 donors were used in a later genetic analysis, which treated that subset as a discovery cohort. All discovery cohort repertoires had been generated using a single sequencing platform. Both class I and class II loci were covered by HLA typing, at four-digit resolution. The number of donors typed differed by locus, with 629-630 for A, B, C, DRB1 and DQB1, more than 500 for DQA1, over 600 for DPA1, and about 450 for DPB1. Four or five DR-DQ haplotypes were treated as single units for association and clustering because of strong linkage in the cohort. Across some 400 genotyped donors of the cohort, an average of about 250,000 unique TCR beta nucleotide sequences per donor were sequenced, and approximately 19% of those sequences were non-productive.

The study at large found these results: According to the authors, the approach could potentially be generalized to other disease states and immunological phenotypes. A later genetic analysis reported fewer N-insertions in productive TCRs among donors in an Asian-associated ancestry cluster than the roughly 700-donor mean. Linkage disequilibrium might explain the correlated functional status among segregating V segments, but an unknown experimental factor could not be excluded. While some public TCRs were present in many individuals, most TCR sequences turned up only very rarely across donors. In this cohort, only TCR beta chains were sequenced, and detectable features were limited by the absence of alpha or paired-chain data. A later analysis found that HLA-associated TCR beta chains were more clonally expanded and had lower generation probabilities than equally common non-associated chains. A later analysis found that TCR association rates varied across HLA loci, with DRB1 alleles showing the most associated TCRs and HLA-C alleles the fewest. Because HLA typing was unavailable for some donors at each locus, only the typed subset was used in association tests. In vitro tests confirmed that a few of the cytomegalovirus-associated TCR beta chains recognize cytomegalovirus antigens. The presence/absence analyses assumed that sequencing depth was roughly uniform across donors, and that assumption may not be true. Several of the top co-occurrence clusters appeared to be linked to parvovirus B19, influenza, CMV and Epstein-Barr virus, according to a later analysis. The study listed approximately 150 TCR beta chains as associated with cytomegalovirus. A further reported finding was that TCR beta sequences accurately predicted the HLA-A and HLA-B alleles for most subjects in the first cohort. Most CMV-associated TCR beta chains appeared to be HLA-restricted in a later analysis, and the HLA associations seemed to be driven largely by CMV exposure. A group of highly shared sequence variants was considered likely to be a technical artifact of the sequencing pipeline. Immune exposure information for the cohort was limited to CMV serostatus. Because counts were too low, about 18 rarely observed V segments, including chromosome 9 orphons, were excluded from the earlier analysis of a few hundred of the donors. Assigning TCR associations to individual alleles was difficult when HLA alleles, especially DR and DQ, strongly co-occurred. Some IMGT-functional V segments, including TRBV6-2 and TRBV6-3, could not be distinguished by the 87-base-pair reads and were therefore excluded. The classifier was reported to diagnose cytomegalovirus status with high specificity and sensitivity in both the original and validation cohorts. A later analysis associated approximately 17,000 TCR beta sequences with specific HLA alleles at a false discovery rate of 0.05. A later genetic analysis associated a missense DCLRE1C variant with V-gene and J-gene trimming of TCR beta chains, and an independent cohort replicated the association. In an earlier analysis of 450 to 750 of the donors, most TCR beta V segments appeared in productive rearrangements about 87% or about 30% of the time, broadly matching IMGT annotations.

Library method: the immunoSEQ multiplex PCR assay. For the multiplex PCR, a mixture combining 60 forward primers for TCR Vbeta segments and 13 reverse primers for TCR Jbeta segments was used. The CDR3 region of rearranged TCR beta genes was amplified from genomic DNA with a multiplex PCR assay. The amplified TCR beta libraries were sequenced on the Illumina HiSeq System as 87-base-pair reads. The authors processed their data as follows. A later analysis counted about 80 million unique TCR beta chains across the 666 repertoires, and some 11 million of these chains were shared by at least two donors. Raw reads were error-corrected and collapsed into unique sequences by a nearest-neighbor algorithm in which closely related sequences were merged to remove PCR and sequencing errors. To assign V, D and J gene segments, CDR3 sequences were aligned to IMGT reference sequences. For a sequence to be retained, at least a six-nucleotide match to both a V gene segment and a J gene segment was required. A rearrangement counted as productive if the CDR3 had no stop codons and remained in frame with V and J, and every other rearrangement counted as non-productive. CDR3 was defined by IMGT convention, running from the second conserved V-encoded cysteine to the conserved J-encoded phenylalanine. In an earlier analysis of around 570 of the donors, sequences lacking an unambiguous match to a single V gene segment were excluded. In an earlier analysis of 587 of the donors, V segments were called functional above 56.7% productive rearrangements and were called segregating when the between-donor standard deviation exceeded 5%. A statistical classification framework was built to diagnose cytomegalovirus status from the catalog of TCR beta chain sequences. In a later analysis, TCR nucleotide sequences were compared against IMGT/GENE-DB human TR gene sequences so that V and J genes could be assigned. The TCRdist pipeline was used in a later analysis to assign CDR3 sequences and most-parsimonious VDJ recombination scenarios. A later analysis defined each TCR beta chain by its CDR3 amino acid sequence plus V-gene family, and excluded reads lacking a unique V-gene family. In a later analysis, 450 to 600 highly shared, low-generation-probability nucleotide sequences were removed to address suspected cross-contamination and a sequencing artifact. In a later analysis, a clonal expansion index was calculated for each public chain from normalized within-repertoire ranks of inferred template counts. In a later analysis, generation probabilities were computed with a VDJ recombination model fitted to out-of-frame rearrangements, and the resulting probabilities were checked against IGoR. A later analysis scored TCR-TCR, TCR-HLA and TCR-CMV co-occurrence with hypergeometric tests, applying a repertoire-size bias correction to TCR pairs. False discovery rates were estimated in a later analysis by permuting HLA or CMV assignments 20 times. A later analysis grouped co-occurring TCRs with DBSCAN, adding TCRdist sequence similarity when clustering within HLA-allele-positive subsets. For co-occurrence clustering, repertoires with fewer than 30,000 or more than 120,000 public chains were excluded, along with 4 to 6 repertoires with anomalous nucleotide sharing. In TCRdb, the immuneACCESS table is reduced to in-frame sequences with V and J assigned. These tables do not hold every clone; where another copy was compared, an unresolved V gene accounts for under half, and the others remain unexplained. From that table come the V and J calls and clone size; the DNA was used to work out D and trimming. Here the sample has approximately 160,000 clones; around four fifths occur a single time. 0.96% of the sample is held by the ten biggest clonotypes.

The TCR sequence derives from a girl aged 2 to 10 in good health and CMV-seropositive. Sequenced: PBMCs. The chain was built from TRBV30 and TRBJ1-1; TRBD1 fits 11 bases in the junction. The bases read TGTGCCGGGACAGGGGGCACTGAAGCTTTCTTT. Translated, it reads CAGTGGTEAFF.